What follows are 28 T cell receptor beta chains derived from one specimen sequenced in a study of CD8 T cells in Susac syndrome. RNA in amounts of about 0.5 to 1 ug was reverse transcribed with random hexamers. TCRdb re-called the immunoSEQ multiplex PCR reads with MiXCR, one entry per CDR3 protein. The sample lists about 120,000 distinct CDR3 sequences; 85% to 95% were seen once. Material: CD8+ T cells from PBMCs. Receptors were obtained from a human donor with Susac syndrome.

The V gene is TRBV29-1, the J gene TRBJ2-3, with D perhaps assigned TRBD1 or TRBD2 (7 bases each). Germline V gene data show CDR1 as SQVTM and CDR2 as ANQGSEA. Deletions cut 6 bases from V and 3 bases from J, with 19 bases between. This CDR3 is built from 15 residues. The CDR3 nucleotides read TGCAGCGTCCCAGGGGAGGGGGCGCCTACAGATACGCAGTATTTT. It specifies CSVPGEGAPTDTQYF.

This chain joins TRBV7-9 and TRBJ2-7; TRBD1 or TRBD2 may be the D gene (5 bases each). Trimming shortened V by 1 base and J by 7 bases, and 11 bases separated the two germline ends. The CDR3 is made up of 13 amino acids. The germline gives CDR1 SEHNR, CDR2 FQNEAQ (reference sequence). In DNA form, the CDR3 reads TGTGCCAGCAGCTTAGGGGACGAGCGGGAGCAGTACTTC. This translates into CASSLGDEREQYF.

The CDR3, as DNA: TGCAGCGTTGAATTTGGCGCAGGGGGCTCGAACATTCAGTACTTC. It is translated as CSVEFGAGGSNIQYF. This chain uses TRBV29-1 with TRBJ2-4; TRBD1 matches at 8 bases. The CDR3 consists of 15 residues. Losses at the gene ends were 2 bases for V and 7 bases for J; bases not matched to a gene: 10. The germline CDR1 and CDR2 sequences are SQVTM and ANQGSEA.

The chain is built from TRBV5-6 and TRBJ1-1; no clear D. CDR1 is SGHDT and CDR2 is YYEEEE in the germline V gene. There are 12 residues in the CDR3. The V gene lost 3 bases and the J gene lost 1 base, with 4 bases spanning the gap. CDR3 nucleotide sequence: TGTGCCAGCAGCTGGTCGAACACTGAAGCTTTCTTT. It is translated as CASSWSNTEAFF.

The chain recombines TRBV27 with TRBJ2-3, with D uncertain. This CDR3 has 12 amino acids. The V end was cut by 3 bases, the J end by 8 bases, with 9 bases between. Germline loops: CDR1 MNHEY, CDR2 SMNVEV (reference sequence). CDR3 nucleotides: TGTGCCAGCAGTTTCTCCCCCGGTACGCAGTATTTT. Protein sequence: CASSFSPGTQYF.

As concerns this clonotype: Its ends do not fully match the called genes, so a read error is possible. CDR3 loop: CSTSGGQLNEQFF. In DNA form, the CDR3 reads TGCAGTACTAGCGGGGGACAACTCAATGAGCAGTTCTTC. This chain uses TRBV20-1 with TRBJ2-1; 11 bases match TRBD2. CDR1 is DFQATT and CDR2 is SNEGSKA in the germline V gene (reference sequence). CDR3 length equals 13 residues.

V usage is TRBV27 and J usage is TRBJ1-1; D is possibly TRBD1 (6 bases). The length of the CDR3 is 14 residues. Trimming removed 2 bases at V and 4 bases at J, with 11 bases between. From germline, CDR1 is MNHEY and CDR2 SMNVEV (reference sequence). The CDR3 region is CASSLAQGPTEAFF. The DNA for the CDR3 is TGTGCCAGCAGTTTAGCACAGGGTCCCACTGAAGCTTTCTTT.

The chain recombines TRBV29-1 with TRBJ2-1, with 9 nucleotides matching TRBD1. Per the germline V gene, CDR1 is SQVTM and CDR2 is ANQGSEA. This CDR3 contains 16 residues. Germline trimming cut 4 bases from V and 7 bases from J; bases unmatched to any gene: 14. The DNA of the CDR3 is TGCAGCGTTGTAACCCCGTACAGGGGGCTTGGAAATGAGCAGTTCTTC. Translating it yields CSVVTPYRGLGNEQFF.

The chain is built from TRBV6-1 and TRBJ1-2; the match to TRBD1 covers 8 bases. Germline values: CDR1 MNHNS, CDR2 SASEGT. This CDR3 contains 16 residues. Trimming at V came to 0 bases and at J to 2 bases, leaving 5 bases not matched to a gene. The CDR3 DNA sequence: TGTGCCAGCAGTGAAGCGCTTAACAGGGGGAACTATGGCTACACCTTC. This gives the protein CASSEALNRGNYGYTF.

The V call is TRBV7-9, the J call TRBJ1-1; TRBD1 agrees at 12 bases. CDR1 is SEHNR, CDR2 FQNEAQ, per germline (reference sequence). V shed 5 bases, J shed 7 bases, and the junction held 8 bases outside the gene matches. The CDR3 totals 15 residues. Here the CDR3 DNA reads TGTGCCAGCAGCCCAGGGACAGGGGGCAAAAATGAAGCTTTCTTT. Translation gives CASSPGTGGKNEAFF.

V and J are TRBV5-4 and TRBJ2-1; 10 nucleotides align to TRBD1. V lost 4 bases and J lost 10; bases outside the gene matches: 2. Germline V gives CDR1 SGHNT, CDR2 YYREEE (reference sequence). The CDR3 is made up of 12 amino acids. In DNA form, the CDR3 reads TGTGCCAGCAGCGGGACAGGGGCAGAGCAGTTCTTC. Its protein product is CASSGTGAEQFF.

The rearrangement joins TRBV19 to TRBJ1-5; the D gene is possibly TRBD1 (5 bases). Germline CDR1 and CDR2: LNHDA and SQIVND (reference sequence). Trimming stripped 5 bases from V and 5 bases from J, with 13 bases between. This CDR3 is built from 14 residues. CDR3 in DNA: TGTGCCAGTAGTCTACGACAGATCGATCAGCCCCAGCATTTT. The encoded protein is CASSLRQIDQPQHF.

V usage is TRBV13 and J usage is TRBJ2-4; D unresolved. CDR1 is PRHDT and CDR2 is FYEKMQ in the germline V gene (reference sequence). V was shortened by 0 bases and J by 1 base, with 4 bases between the two germline ends. The CDR3 loop spans 14 amino acids. The chain's CDR3 is CASSLGVAKNIQYF. CDR3 nucleotide sequence: TGTGCCAGCAGCTTAGGAGTTGCCAAAAACATTCAGTACTTC. The full variable domain, its missing parts supplied by reference TRBV13 and TRBJ2-4, is AAGVIQSPRHLIKEKRETATLKCYPIPRHDTVYWYQQGPGQDPQFLISFYEKMQSDKGSIPDRFSAQQFSDYHSELNMSSLELGDSALYFCASSLGVAKNIQYFGAGTRLSVL.

The chain carries TRBV4-3 and TRBJ2-1; 11 bases are a match to TRBD2. This CDR3 is 16 amino acids long. The V and J ends lost 0 bases and 6 bases, in that order; junction bases with no gene match: 4. Germline CDR1 and CDR2: LGHNA and YSLEER. As DNA, the CDR3 is TGCGCCAGCAGCCAAGATTGGACTAGCGGGTCCAATGAGCAGTTCTTC. The encoded protein is CASSQDWTSGSNEQFF.

V usage is TRBV4-3 and J usage is TRBJ2-1; D is unclear. The CDR3 is 14 residues long. Germline loops: CDR1 LGHNA, CDR2 YSLEER. Trimming stripped 0 bases from V and 10 bases from J, with 13 bases between. The CDR3 coding sequence is TGCGCCAGCAGCCAAGAGAATGGGCTAAGAGAGCAGTTCTTC. Translated, it gives CASSQENGLREQFF.

The genes are TRBV6-6 and TRBJ2-7; tentatively, D is TRBD2 (5 bases). CDR1 and CDR2 (germline): MNHNY, SVGAGI (reference sequence). CDR3 length: 14 amino acids. Trimming took 0 bases from V and 5 from J, leaving 11 bases between them. The DNA of the CDR3 is TGTGCCAGCAGTTACTCGAATCGGGGAGACGAGCAGTACTTC. It codes for CASSYSNRGDEQYF.

The chain links TRBV20-1 to TRBJ2-3; tentatively, D is TRBD2 (6 bases). Germline V CDR1 and CDR2: DFQATT, SNEGSKA (reference sequence). The V and J ends lost 0 bases and 7 bases respectively, with 20 bases between them. The CDR3 contains 16 residues. The CDR3 region has the DNA TGCAGTGCTAGAGATGGGGGGTTCTTACCGGGTTATACGCAGTATTTT. Its protein product is CSARDGGFLPGYTQYF.

The CDR3 loop is CSAHDGLSGNTIYF. Here the CDR3 DNA reads TGCAGTGCCCATGACGGGCTCTCTGGAAACACCATATATTTT. The chain carries TRBV20-1 and TRBJ1-3; no definite D call. Germline CDR1 reads DFQATT; CDR2 reads SNEGSKA (reference sequence). V lost 6 bases, J lost 0 bases, and 12 bases lay in between. The CDR3 covers 14 residues.

J is TRBJ1-2 and V is TRBV5-4; no definite D call. The CDR3 is 13 amino acids. CDR1 SGHNT and CDR2 YYREEE come from the germline V gene (reference sequence). V was pared by 1 base and J by 0 bases, with 4 bases between. In DNA, the CDR3 is TGTGCCAGCAGCTTGTCCGCTAACTATGGCTACACCTTC. This encodes CASSLSANYGYTF.

This sequence joins TRBV20-1 and TRBJ2-1; TRBD2 matches 7 bases. Looked up from germline, CDR1 is DFQATT and CDR2 is SNEGSKA (reference sequence). Unmatched junction bases numbered 7, after V lost 0 bases and J lost 2 bases. CDR3 length equals 16 residues. The DNA for the CDR3 is TGCAGTGCTAGAGATGGCTCTAGCGGAACCTACAATGAGCAGTTCTTC. Translating gives CSARDGSSGTYNEQFF.

This chain uses TRBV5-6 with TRBJ2-7; 8 bases match TRBD1. With 1 base clipped from V and 3 bases from J, the junction kept 3 bases outside the gene matches. The length of the CDR3 is 14 residues. Per the germline V gene, CDR1 is SGHDT and CDR2 is YYEEEE. The CDR3 protein is CASSLMDRDYEQYF. The CDR3 nucleotides read TGTGCCAGCAGCTTGATGGACAGGGACTACGAGCAGTACTTC.

V is TRBV5-1 and J is TRBJ2-7, with 12 bases fitting TRBD1. Germline V CDR1 and CDR2: SGHRS, YFSETQ. This CDR3 has 15 amino acids. Trimming cost V 0 bases and J 5 bases; bases outside gene matches: 3. The CDR3 region has the DNA TGCGCCAGCAGCTTGGAGGGACAGGGGGCTGACGAGCAGTACTTC. As protein: CASSLEGQGADEQYF.

J is TRBJ2-3 and V is TRBV4-1, with unresolved D. Germline V gives CDR1 MGHRA, CDR2 YSYEKL. The CDR3 consists of 14 residues. V lost 1 base to trimming and J lost 1 base, with 6 bases between them. The CDR3 protein is CASSQGFGTDTQYF. The CDR3 nucleotides read TGCGCCAGCAGCCAAGGGTTTGGCACAGATACGCAGTATTTT.

The chain carries TRBV7-9 and TRBJ1-5; D may be TRBD1 (6 bases). V was cut by 4 bases and J by 6 bases, with 10 bases left in between. The CDR3 extends over 13 amino acids. Germline lookup yields CDR1 SEHNR and CDR2 FQNEAQ (reference sequence). The CDR3 bases are TGTGCCAGCAGCTCGACAGGTACTCAGCCCCAGCATTTT. This translates into CASSSTGTQPQHF. Using reference TRBV7-9 and TRBJ1-5 for the parts outside the CDR3, the full variable domain is DTGVSQNPRHKITKRGQNVTFRCDPISEHNRLYWYRQTLGQGPEFLTYFQNEAQLEKSRLLSDRFSAERPKGSFSTLEIQRTEQGDSAMYLCASSSTGTQPQHFGDGTRLSIL.

The chain carries TRBV5-4 and TRBJ2-2, with D unclear. The CDR3 consists of 16 residues. Trimming left V 4 bases short and J 7 bases short, with 20 bases between. Germline lookup yields CDR1 SGHNT and CDR2 YYREEE (reference sequence). CDR3 sequence: CASSQDLSTSRGELFF. CDR3 bases: TGTGCCAGCAGCCAAGATCTAAGTACCAGCCGCGGGGAGCTGTTTTTT.

This chain links TRBV7-8 with TRBJ1-2; 10 nucleotides align to TRBD1. CDR1 SGHVS and CDR2 FQNEAQ come from the germline V gene. V was clipped by 3 bases and J by 0 bases; unmatched bases: 7. The CDR3 length is 17 residues. This CDR3 reads CASSLTGGAEPNYGYTF. The CDR3 bases are TGTGCCAGCAGCTTGACAGGGGGCGCGGAGCCTAACTATGGCTACACCTTC.

With respect to this clonotype: One end of the junction fails to match germline, which may point to a read error. The rearrangement uses TRBV7-7 and TRBJ2-1; 12 positions match TRBD2. The germline gives CDR1 SSHAT, CDR2 FNYEAQ (reference sequence). CDR3 length: 16 residues. The CDR3 DNA reads as TGTGCTAGCAGCTTAGAACTAGCGGGGGGCCTCAATGAGCAGTTCTTC. Translating it yields CASSLELAGGLNEQFF.

The chain is built from TRBV27 and TRBJ1-5, with a possible D match to TRBD1 (5 bases). Trimming cost V 5 bases and J 6 bases, with 17 bases left between them. This CDR3 region has 15 residues. Germline assignment: CDR1 MNHEY and CDR2 SMNVEV (reference sequence). CDR3 residues: CASSMGLMEGQPQHF. CDR3 DNA sequence: TGTGCCAGCAGTATGGGACTTATGGAAGGTCAGCCCCAGCATTTT.